This TCR beta chain derives from a study of monozygotic twins with inflammatory bowel disease (dated by TCRdb to between 2018 and 2020). In terms of the full investigation: The full study comprised approximately 28 monozygotic twin pairs: nine German pairs (four IBD-concordant, five IBD-discordant) and 19 IBD-discordant Danish pairs. Each individual had, on average, about 151 000 unique TCRalpha sequences and 181 000 unique TCRbeta sequences available for analysis. Disease-associated traits were sought mainly through comparisons between IBD patients and their genetically identical healthy co-twins within discordant pairs. Results the study describes overall, beyond this receptor: Differing immunosuppressive treatments among patients may have added background noise and inter-individual variability to the repertoires. IBD patients had lower TCRbeta repertoire diversity, measured by the inverse Simpson index, than their healthy co-twins. The results gave no support for a single strong signal or clonotype linked to IBD. The analysis was unable to tell apart different T cell subtypes. Concordant and discordant twins showed no difference in repertoire similarity, possibly because of limited statistical power. IBD patients shared fewer clonotypes with other individuals than healthy twins did, most markedly in patients showing signs of disease activity.

From each donor, a roughly 2.5 ml peripheral blood sample was drawn into PAXgene tubes and stored at -80 degrees C. Total RNA was isolated from whole blood with the PAXgene blood miRNA kit on an automated QIAcube, without T cell sorting. Deep TCRalpha and TCRbeta repertoire profiling with unique molecular barcoding was performed on peripheral blood of monozygotic twin pairs concordant or discordant for inflammatory bowel disease. Smoking habits were recorded for all twin pairs, with individuals classified as current, former or never smokers. The library was built by means of 5' RACE. Each TCR library was prepared from around 3,400 ng of total RNA. For each sample, cDNA synthesis with SMARTScribe reverse transcriptase was split into eight separate reactions. During cDNA synthesis, template switching was used to introduce unique molecular identifiers that contained a 6-nucleotide sample barcode. Two nested PCRs of roughly 16 and 10 cycles amplified the TCRalpha and TCRbeta cDNA, and bead purification followed each PCR. Before amplification, cDNA was treated with uracil DNA-glycosylase and purified using the QIAquick PCR purification kit. In the second PCR, Illumina TruSeq-compatible adapters and sample-specific barcodes were added. Library quality and concentration were checked on TapeStation and Qubit, and libraries were pooled at about 5 ng each. Pooled libraries were sequenced on an Illumina HiSeq2500 single-index Rapid Run with 2 x 100 bp reads and custom sequencing primers. The source study handled its data this way. MiGEC version 1.2.6 was used for UMI-based consensus assembly to correct PCR and sequencing errors. MiXCR version 2.1.1 was used to carry out V(D)J alignment, clonotype assembly and CDR3 extraction. To normalise gene usage, clonotype sharing and MAIT/NKT TCR abundance, the analysis used the top 1000, 10 000 and 20 000 clonotypes per sample. After downsampling to 27 000 UMIs, diversity was calculated as the inverse Simpson index using the vegan R package. Paired Mann-Whitney U tests on discordant twin pairs were used, with Benjamini-Hochberg multiple-testing correction. Reprocessed by TCRdb, the reads give a single entry per CDR3 protein sequence, without DNA. None of the V and J calls come from the authors' own analysis; TCRdb made them. The table for this sample shows approximately 400,000 distinct CDR3 sequences. The biggest ten clones account for 2% to 2.5% of the sample.

Including the terminal cysteine and phenylalanine, the CDR3 comprises 13 residues. The record lacks a DNA sequence. The germline V gene yields SGHTA for CDR1 and FQGNSA for CDR2. On this clonotype: The target of this receptor is not known.

The sample comprised blood. The receptor comes from a human donor with ulcerative colitis or Crohn's disease, or a healthy co-twin of an affected twin (not recorded which). The chain employs TRBV7-2 and TRBJ2-1. The CDR3: CASRLAGSNEQFF.